These 27 T cell receptor beta chains came from one sample sequenced in a study of memory CD4+ T cells and cytomegalovirus serostatus. Measured with immunoSEQ multiplex PCR; TCRdb has only the in-frame clones, and not every one. The table lists tens of thousands of clones, 70% to 80% of them singletons. The sort gate was single viable CD3+CD4+CD8-CD45RO+ cells for memory CD4+ T cells. The sequenced sample consisted of memory CD4+ T cells from blood. The source of these receptors is an adult in good health and CMV-seronegative.

The chain recombines TRBV7-9 with TRBJ1-1, with 8 nucleotides matching TRBD1. V lost 4 bases and J lost 0; bases outside the gene matches: 7. Germline loops: CDR1 SEHNR, CDR2 FQNEAQ (reference sequence). The CDR3 is 16 amino acids. The CDR3 spells CASSYPRQGMNTEAFF. As DNA, the CDR3 is TGTGCCAGCAGCTACCCCCGACAGGGGATGAACACTGAAGCTTTCTTT.

This clone has a single count. The chain combines TRBV7-6 with TRBJ1-2; tentatively, D is TRBD1 (5 bases). Germline loops: CDR1 SGHVS, CDR2 FNYEAQ. V shed 9 bases and J shed 6 bases, with 14 bases lying between them. The CDR3 runs 12 residues. The CDR3 DNA is TGTGCCAGTAGTCTCCGGGGCGATGGCTACACCTTC. Protein: CASSLRGDGYTF.

The chain has TRBV5-1 and TRBJ2-5; a possible D gene is TRBD2 (5 bases). The CDR3 totals 16 residues. V was clipped by 3 bases and J by 5 bases, with 20 bases between them. In germline, CDR1 is SGHRS, CDR2 YFSETQ. As DNA, the CDR3 is TGCGCCAGCAGCTGGGAACTAGGAGGAGGTTCTGAGACCCAGTACTTC. Residues: CASSWELGGGSETQYF.

The chain couples TRBV7-8 to TRBJ2-2; TRBD2 matches at 8 bases. Per germline, CDR1 SGHVS and CDR2 FQNEAQ. The CDR3 has 16 residues. Losses at the gene ends were 1 base for V and 1 base for J; bases not matched to a gene: 2. This CDR3 reads CASSLETSGNTGELFF. The CDR3 DNA reads TGTGCCAGCAGCTTAGAAACTAGCGGGAACACCGGGGAGCTGTTTTTT.

The J gene is TRBJ1-2, the V gene TRBV9; 8 nucleotides line up with TRBD1. CDR3 size: 15 residues. Trimming at V came to 3 bases and at J to 0 bases, leaving 4 bases not matched to a gene. Germline values: CDR1 SGDLS, CDR2 YYNGEE. The CDR3 DNA is TGTGCCAGCAGCGAGGGGACAGGAGCTAACTATGGCTACACCTTC. Amino acid sequence: CASSEGTGANYGYTF.

CDR3 in DNA: TGTGCCACCAGCAGAGATGTGGGCCCCTCCTACAATGAGCAGTTCTTC. The encoded protein is CATSRDVGPSYNEQFF. The V and J genes are TRBV15 and TRBJ2-1, with D uncertain. CDR1 is LNHNV, CDR2 YYDKDF, per germline (reference sequence). The CDR3 is 16 amino acids. Trimming pared 0 bases from V and 0 bases from J, leaving 9 bases between. The full variable domain, rest sourced from reference TRBV15 and TRBJ2-1, is DAMVIQNPRYQVTQFGKPVTLSCSQTLNHNVMYWYQQKSSQAPKLLFHYYDKDFNNEADTPDNFQSRRPNTSFCFLDIRSPGLGDTAMYLCATSRDVGPSYNEQFFGPGTRLTVL.

V gene TRBV5-4 combines with J gene TRBJ1-2; perhaps TRBD1 as D (6 bases). CDR1 is SGHNT and CDR2 is YYREEE in the germline V gene (reference sequence). The CDR3 has 14 residues. Trimming took 0 bases from V and 3 from J, leaving 9 bases between them. The chain's CDR3 is CASSLERGDYGYTF. CDR3 coding DNA: TGTGCCAGCAGCTTGGAAAGGGGGGACTATGGCTACACCTTC.

This chain uses TRBV11-3 with TRBJ2-3; 9 bases fit TRBD2. Germline values: CDR1 SGHNT, CDR2 YENEEA. The J segment lost 6 bases and the V segment lost 5 bases, leaving 9 bases of the junction unmatched. The CDR3 covers 15 residues. In DNA, the CDR3 is TGTGCCAGCAGCGCCCGGACTAGCGATAAGGATACGCAGTATTTT. As protein: CASSARTSDKDTQYF.

By share, this clone ranks as medium-sized (0.01 to 0.1%). The rearrangement links TRBV11-1 to TRBJ1-3; no firm D call. From germline, CDR1 is SGHAT and CDR2 FQDESV (reference sequence). This CDR3 has 13 amino acids. Trimming pared 5 bases from V and 7 bases from J, leaving 12 bases between. In nucleotides, the CDR3 is TGTGCCAGCAGCCGTTACGGAAGGAACACCATATATTTT. Protein product: CASSRYGRNTIYF.

The chain combines TRBV6-6 with TRBJ1-2; D gene ambiguous. Deletions cut 0 bases from V and 1 base from J, with 6 bases between. Looked up from germline, CDR1 is MNHNY and CDR2 is SVGAGI (reference sequence). CDR3 length: 14 amino acids. The DNA of the CDR3 is TGTGCCAGCAGTTACTCGATGGATAACTATGGCTACACCTTC. This encodes CASSYSMDNYGYTF.

The rearrangement links TRBV30 to TRBJ1-2; D is unclear. Trimming shortened V by 1 base and J by 6 bases, and 15 bases separated the two germline ends. The CDR3 runs 14 residues. Germline V lookup: CDR1 GTSNPN, CDR2 SVGIG (reference sequence). CDR3 DNA: TGTGCCTGGAGTGCCTCGATCCGCTGGCATGGCTACACCTTC. This sequence encodes CAWSASIRWHGYTF.

In this sample, this clone turned up a few times. The gene calls are TRBV10-2 and TRBJ1-2; 8 bases agree with TRBD1. Looked up from germline, CDR1 is WSHSY and CDR2 is SAAADI. This CDR3 has 16 amino acids. The junction had 10 bases not matched to a gene; V was cut back by 3 bases and J by 4 bases. CDR3 bases: TGCGCCAGCAGTGACCCGCGGCAGGGGGCTGGCTATGGCTACACCTTC. This codes for CASSDPRQGAGYGYTF.

The genes are TRBV7-3 and TRBJ1-1, with D uncertain. The CDR3 extends over 14 amino acids. Deletions cut 2 bases from V and 4 bases from J, with 11 bases between. Germline V gives CDR1 SGHTA, CDR2 FQGTGA. Here the CDR3 reads CASSLSGGVTEAFF. CDR3 coding DNA: TGTGCCAGCAGCTTATCCGGAGGAGTCACTGAAGCTTTCTTT.

This clone was recorded only once. The V call is TRBV30, the J call TRBJ1-3; D gene uncertain. Germline CDR1 reads GTSNPN; CDR2 reads SVGIG (reference sequence). The CDR3 length is 13 residues. V shed 0 bases and J shed 5 bases, with 8 bases lying between them. The CDR3 DNA reads as TGTGCCTGGAGTGTACTAGCGAGAAACACCATATATTTT. It translates to CAWSVLARNTIYF.

The chain combines TRBV11-2 with TRBJ2-7; TRBD2 matches at 10 bases. The CDR3 sequence is 15 residues long. Germline loops: CDR1 SGHAT, CDR2 FQNNGV. J lost 3 bases, V lost 1 base, and 3 bases had no gene match. In nucleotides, the CDR3 is TGTGCCAGCAGCTTAGGGGTAGCGGGAGGCTACGAGCAGTACTTC. Its protein product is CASSLGVAGGYEQYF.

This clone was seen a few times. The chain is built from TRBV6-1 and TRBJ1-3; TRBD1 might be the D (6 bases). V was shortened by 7 bases and J by 3 bases, with 10 bases between the two germline ends. CDR1 and CDR2 from the germline V gene are MNHNS and SASEGT. The CDR3 runs to 13 residues. The CDR3 loop reads CASIQGYGNTIYF. In DNA form, the CDR3 reads TGTGCCAGCATACAGGGATATGGAAACACCATATATTTT.

This rearrangement joins TRBV5-4 to TRBJ2-3; 12 nucleotides match TRBD2. The CDR3 contains 17 residues. V was clipped by 4 bases and J by 2 bases; unmatched bases: 8. Germline V CDR1 and CDR2: SGHNT, YYREEE (reference sequence). As DNA, the CDR3 is TGTGCCAGCAGCCCACTAGCGGGAGGTACTCTCACAGATACGCAGTATTTT. It is translated as CASSPLAGGTLTDTQYF. Full variable domain (rest looked up from reference TRBV5-4 and TRBJ2-3): ETGVTQSPTHLIKTRGQQVTLRCSSQSGHNTVSWYQQALGQGPQFIFQYYREEENGRGNFPPRFSGLQFPNYSSELNVNALELDDSALYLCASSPLAGGTLTDTQYFGPGTRLTVL.

The V gene is TRBV10-3, the J gene TRBJ2-6; unclear D gene. This CDR3 is 15 amino acids long. Germline V gives CDR1 ENHRY, CDR2 SYGVKD. The V and J ends lost 2 bases and 0 bases respectively, with 5 bases between them. CDR3 residues: CAISEERSGANVLTF. As DNA, the CDR3 is TGTGCCATCAGTGAGGAACGCTCTGGGGCCAACGTCCTGACTTTC.

The CDR3 nucleotides are TGTGCCAGCAGCCCCTTTGCGGGAGGAACAGATACGCAGTATTTT. This sequence encodes CASSPFAGGTDTQYF. The chain couples TRBV7-2 to TRBJ2-3; 8 nucleotides match TRBD2. Germline values: CDR1 SGHTA, CDR2 FQGNSA. The CDR3 length is 15 residues. Trimming removed 5 bases from V and 3 bases from J; junction bases left unmatched: 7.

The chain combines TRBV7-2 with TRBJ2-1; D not certain. CDR1 is SGHTA, CDR2 FQGNSA, per germline. This CDR3 has 13 amino acids. V was shortened by 1 base and J by 5 bases, with 6 bases between the two germline ends. CDR3: CASSLGRNNEQFF. CDR3 bases: TGTGCCAGCAGCTTAGGGCGGAACAATGAGCAGTTCTTC.

The chain joins TRBV7-3 to TRBJ2-1, with 14 positions matching TRBD2. Germline V lookup: CDR1 SGHTA, CDR2 FQGTGA. The CDR3 is 19 amino acids. The V gene end was trimmed by 6 bases and the J gene end by 1 base; junction bases not matched to a gene: 11. In DNA form, the CDR3 reads TGTGCCAGCAGGGGCGCCGGGACTAGCGGGAGCGAGTCCTACAATGAGCAGTTCTTC. Translated: CASRGAGTSGSESYNEQFF.

The chain carries TRBV13 and TRBJ2-1; TRBD2 agrees at 12 bases. The V segment lost 5 bases and the J segment 0 bases; nucleotides outside the gene matches: 8. This CDR3 has 18 residues. CDR1 and CDR2 (germline): PRHDT, FYEKMQ (reference sequence). CDR3 nucleotide sequence: TGTGCCAGCAGCGCCGGGACTAGCGGGTTGAGCTCCTACAATGAGCAGTTCTTC. Translation: CASSAGTSGLSSYNEQFF.

This clone has more than one count but fewer than ten. The chain carries TRBV6-6 and TRBJ1-2, with D possibly matching TRBD1 (5 bases). The CDR3 covers 14 residues. The germline V gene encodes CDR1 MNHNY and CDR2 SVGAGI (reference sequence). Between the trimmed V and J ends, which lost 6 bases and 2 bases, there was a span of 13 bases. The CDR3 region has the DNA TGTGCCAGCAGCCACCGACAGACCAACTATGGCTACACCTTC. Its protein product is CASSHRQTNYGYTF.

The chain employs TRBV5-6 and TRBJ1-2; no firm D call. The CDR3 is 14 residues long. Trimming stripped 3 bases from V and 8 bases from J, with 17 bases between. CDR1 is SGHDT, CDR2 YYEEEE, per germline. This CDR3 is CASSSSGRAWGYTF. CDR3 DNA sequence: TGTGCCAGCAGCTCATCCGGTCGCGCGTGGGGCTACACCTTC.

A few counts support this clone. This rearrangement joins TRBV4-2 to TRBJ1-4; D gene ambiguous. V gave up 4 bases and J gave up 7 bases, with 25 bases separating them. There are 18 residues in the CDR3. CDR1 and CDR2 from the germline V gene are LGHNA and YNFKEQ. The DNA for the CDR3 is TGTGCCAGCAGCCCCGGGTATGTAGACTCCCGAGGAGGTGAAAAACTGTTTTTT. Its translation is CASSPGYVDSRGGEKLFF.

The rearrangement links TRBV5-1 to TRBJ2-3; perhaps TRBD2 as D (6 bases). The CDR3 is 16 amino acids. Germline CDR1 SGHRS, CDR2 YFSETQ. The V end lost 6 bases, the J end lost 1 base, and 18 bases lay between the germline ends. The CDR3: CASTMRISGRTDTQYF. As DNA, the CDR3 is TGCGCCAGCACGATGCGAATTAGCGGTCGCACAGATACGCAGTATTTT.

V and J are TRBV4-1 and TRBJ2-3; D may be TRBD2 (6 bases). V lost 1 base to trimming and J lost 6 bases, with 11 bases between them. The length of the CDR3 is 14 residues. The germline V gene has CDR1 MGHRA and CDR2 YSYEKL. For the CDR3, the DNA is TGCGCCAGCAGCCAAGGACTAGTTTCTGATACGCAGTATTTT. Translated, it gives CASSQGLVSDTQYF.